This T cell receptor (beta chain) was sequenced during a study of PD-1 blockade in classical Hodgkin lymphoma. The V and J ends lost 2 bases and 1 base, in that order; junction bases with no gene match: 2. The germline V gene has CDR1 MNHEY and CDR2 SMNVEV (reference sequence). The CDR3 spans 15 residues. TCRdb's copy holds only in-frame clones and misses some; the assay was immunoSEQ multiplex PCR. Among approximately 4,900 clones listed, 60% to 75% were seen once. Time point reported: cycle 4 day 1 (C4D1), after around six weeks of nivolumab. Each of the patients experienced relapse following autologous stem cell transplantation, and their brentuximab vedotin exposure differed. The investigators isolated CD8+ T cells from thawed PBMCs using magnetic negative selection. This clone was detected a few times. This specimen includes other DNA sequences encoding the same CDR3.

V gene TRBV27 combines with J gene TRBJ1-5, with 7 bases fitting TRBD1. This clonotype was sampled from a human donor with classical Hodgkin lymphoma. This material consisted of CD8+ T cells from blood, taken before the fourth cycle of nivolumab. For the CDR3, the DNA is TGTGCCAGCAGTTTAACAGGGGCCAGCAATCAGCCCCAGCATTTT. As protein: CASSLTGASNQPQHF.